These 24 T cell receptor beta chains came from one sample sequenced in a study of blood T cell repertoires in COVID-19 (TCRdb year 2020). The receptor library was made with the immunoSEQ multiplex PCR assay. Sourced from immuneACCESS, this table was stored by TCRdb with only in-frame sequences that have V and J called. A share of the clones is absent; for the studies checked, an unresolved V gene accounts for under half, and the remainder has no known explanation. The sample has 50,000 or so clones on record, 75% to 85% of them singletons. The ten largest clones capture over 15% of the sample. The sample was peripheral blood. These receptors originate from a man aged 40-49 years with acute or convalescent COVID-19.

V is TRBV5-1 and J is TRBJ2-5, with 8 bases aligning to TRBD1. CDR3 length: 15 residues. The junction had 6 bases not matched to a gene; V was cut back by 0 bases and J by 5 bases. Germline CDR1 SGHRS, CDR2 YFSETQ. CDR3 sequence reads: CASSLARQGQETQYF. The CDR3, as DNA: TGCGCCAGCAGCTTGGCCAGACAGGGGCAGGAGACCCAGTACTTC.

The chain combines TRBV9 with TRBJ1-3, with TRBD1 identical over 8 bases. Per germline, CDR1 SGDLS and CDR2 YYNGEE. Unmatched junction bases numbered 5, after V lost 3 bases and J lost 0 bases. This CDR3 spans 16 amino acids. CDR3 region: CASSGTGLLSGNTIYF. CDR3 sequence (DNA): TGTGCCAGCAGCGGGACAGGGTTACTCTCTGGAAACACCATATATTTT. Filled out from reference TRBV9 and TRBJ1-3, the complete variable domain reads DSGVTQTPKHLITATGQRVTLRCSPRSGDLSVYWYQQSLDQGLQFLIQYYNGEERAKGNILERFSAQQFPDLHSELNLSSLELGDSALYFCASSGTGLLSGNTIYFGEGSWLTVV.

A few counts support this clone. This chain uses TRBV2 with TRBJ2-3, with 7 bases lining up with TRBD2. J was trimmed by 2 bases and V by 6 bases; bases with no gene match: 17. Germline CDR1 is SNHLY and CDR2 is FYNNEI. The CDR3 consists of 18 residues. For the CDR3, the DNA is TGTGCCAGCAGCGCCCAAACTAGCGCGGGGATTTACACAGATACGCAGTATTTT. It codes for CASSAQTSAGIYTDTQYF.

The chain employs TRBV3-1 (or the pseudogene TRBV3-2) and TRBJ1-5, with D perhaps TRBD1 (5 bases). The germline CDR1 and CDR2 sequences are LGHDT and YNNKEL (reference sequence). The germline V and J ends were trimmed by 4 bases and 2 bases, with 9 bases remaining between them. The length of the CDR3 is 14 residues. The CDR3 DNA sequence: TGTGCCAGCAGCCTTAAAGGGGGCAATCAGCCCCAGCATTTT. This encodes CASSLKGGNQPQHF.

The chain is built from TRBV10-3 and TRBJ1-1; possibly TRBD1 for D (6 bases). Trimming removed 8 bases at V and 0 bases at J, with 7 bases between. This CDR3 spans 12 amino acids. Germline CDR1 is ENHRY and CDR2 is SYGVKD. This chain's CDR3 is CAIGQMNTEAFF. The DNA for the CDR3 is TGTGCCATCGGACAGATGAACACTGAAGCTTTCTTT.

The chain recombines TRBV7-2 with TRBJ2-3; D is uncertain. The germline V gene has CDR1 SGHTA and CDR2 FQGNSA. Trimming took off 4 bases at V and 6 bases at J, with 8 bases between the two ends. The CDR3 sequence is 12 residues long. CDR3 loop: CASSSFGDTQYF. CDR3 sequence (DNA): TGTGCCAGCAGCTCTTTCGGGGATACGCAGTATTTT. Full variable domain (remainder filled in from reference TRBV7-2 and TRBJ2-3): GAGVSQSPSNKVTEKGKDVELRCDPISGHTALYWYRQSLGQGLEFLIYFQGNSAPDKSGLPSDRFSAERTGGSVSTLTIQRTQQEDSAVYLCASSSFGDTQYFGPGTRLTVL.

This chain joins TRBV5-4 and TRBJ1-3; a weak D match, TRBD1 (6 bases). CDR1 is SGHNT and CDR2 is YYREEE in the germline V gene (reference sequence). V gave up 0 bases and J gave up 4 bases, with 11 bases separating them. The CDR3 is 15 amino acids. CDR3 amino acids: CASSLGGGSGNTIYF. CDR3 nucleotide sequence: TGTGCCAGCAGCTTGGGAGGGGGATCAGGAAACACCATATATTTT.

The genes are TRBV24-1 and TRBJ2-3; possible D gene TRBD1, 5 bases. Trimming left V 4 bases short and J 8 bases short, with 9 bases between. The germline V gene encodes CDR1 KGHDR and CDR2 SFDVKD. The CDR3 is 12 residues long. The CDR3 bases are TGTGCCACCAGTGAGCGTCAGGGTACGCAGTATTTT. It is translated as CATSERQGTQYF.

This sequence joins TRBV30 and TRBJ2-2; 9 nucleotides align to TRBD2. This CDR3 region has 14 residues. Losses at the gene ends were 2 bases for V and 5 bases for J; bases not matched to a gene: 3. Germline CDR1 reads GTSNPN; CDR2 reads SVGIG (reference sequence). DNA of the CDR3: TGTGCCTGGAGTACAGCGGGAGGTACCGGGGAGCTGTTTTTT. Protein product: CAWSTAGGTGELFF.

The V call is TRBV30, the J call TRBJ1-3; a possible D gene is TRBD1 (6 bases). The germline V and J ends were trimmed by 5 bases and 4 bases, with 15 bases remaining between them. This CDR3 is built from 14 residues. Germline V gene data show CDR1 as GTSNPN and CDR2 as SVGIG (reference sequence). The CDR3 region has the DNA TGTGCCTGGGGTTCCGGACAGTTGGGAAACACCATATATTTT. Translating it yields CAWGSGQLGNTIYF.

This clone has just one count. DNA for the CDR3: TGTGCCACCGGCTGGCGGGGGGGCCAAGATACGCAGTATTTT. This gives the protein CATGWRGGQDTQYF. J is TRBJ2-3 and V is TRBV6-6; 9 bases agree with TRBD2. Germline CDR1 MNHNY, CDR2 SVGAGI (reference sequence). J gave up 5 bases and V 10 bases, and 10 bases lay outside the gene matches. The CDR3 covers 14 residues.

The rearrangement links TRBV27 to TRBJ1-6; TRBD1 might be the D (5 bases). The CDR3 has 14 amino acids. Germline lookup yields CDR1 MNHEY and CDR2 SMNVEV (reference sequence). With 8 bases removed from V and 5 bases from J, the gap between germline ends came to 13 bases. This chain's CDR3 is CASGGGRNNSPLHF. CDR3 DNA: TGTGCCAGCGGGGGGGGGAGGAATAATTCACCCCTCCACTTT.

Only a few counts were recorded for this clone. This rearrangement joins TRBV6-1 to TRBJ2-6; no clear D. Trimming stripped 1 base from V and 2 bases from J, with 9 bases between. This CDR3 has 16 amino acids. Germline lookup yields CDR1 MNHNS and CDR2 SASEGT. DNA for the CDR3: TGTGCCAGCAGTGAAGGTAGCACGGCTGGGGCCAACGTCCTGACTTTC. Protein sequence: CASSEGSTAGANVLTF.

This rearrangement joins TRBV19 to TRBJ1-2, with unresolved D. Trimming shortened V by 5 bases and J by 2 bases, and 15 bases separated the two germline ends. Germline CDR1 LNHDA, CDR2 SQIVND (reference sequence). The CDR3 covers 15 residues. This chain's CDR3 is CASSRSITENYGYTF. CDR3 sequence (DNA): TGTGCCAGTAGTCGATCCATAACAGAAAACTATGGCTACACCTTC.

The rearrangement uses TRBV10-2 and TRBJ1-5, with 7 bases matching TRBD1. CDR1 and CDR2 (germline): WSHSY, SAAADI. This CDR3 is 12 amino acids long. The V gene end was trimmed by 9 bases and the J gene end by 3 bases; junction bases not matched to a gene: 2. In DNA form, the CDR3 reads TGCGCCAGTACAGGGGACAATCAGCCCCAGCATTTT. It codes for CASTGDNQPQHF.

The gene calls are TRBV5-1 and TRBJ1-5; possibly TRBD1 for D (6 bases). V was pared by 2 bases and J by 3 bases, with 9 bases between. CDR3 length: 14 amino acids. Germline V gene lookup returns CDR1 SGHRS and CDR2 YFSETQ. Here the CDR3 reads CASSLWGPNQPQHF. The CDR3 DNA reads as TGCGCCAGCAGCTTATGGGGGCCCAATCAGCCCCAGCATTTT.

The chain links TRBV7-2 to TRBJ1-6; possibly TRBD1 for D (5 bases). With 3 bases removed from V and 11 bases from J, the gap between germline ends came to 11 bases. Germline V gives CDR1 SGHTA, CDR2 FQGNSA. CDR3 length: 13 residues. The CDR3: CASSFTDSTPLHF. DNA for the CDR3: TGTGCCAGCAGCTTCACTGACAGCACACCCCTCCACTTT.

This clone was counted between two and nine times. Here the CDR3 DNA reads TGCGCCAGCAGCTGGGACAGACTCATGAACACTGAAGCTTTCTTT. Protein: CASSWDRLMNTEAFF. The rearrangement links TRBV5-1 to TRBJ1-1; TRBD1 aligns across 7 bases. CDR1 is SGHRS and CDR2 is YFSETQ in the germline V gene. V shed 3 bases and J 0 bases; nucleotides not matched to a gene: 5. The CDR3 spans 15 residues.

The chain employs TRBV21-1 and TRBJ1-1. TRBV21-1 is deemed a pseudogene. The CDR3 is made up of 15 amino acids. This chain's CDR3 is CASTKGGIRNTEAFF. The CDR3 nucleotides are TGTGCCAGCACCAAGGGGGGGATTCGGAACACTGAAGCTTTCTTT.

This chain connects TRBV19 to TRBJ1-5; D is undetermined. CDR3 length equals 14 residues. The germline V gene encodes CDR1 LNHDA and CDR2 SQIVND (reference sequence). The ends were cut back, 3 bases at V and 3 bases at J, with 9 bases in the middle. The CDR3 here is CASSMLDYNQPQHF. The CDR3 DNA follows: TGTGCCAGTAGTATGTTGGACTACAATCAGCCCCAGCATTTT.

The chain combines TRBV10-2 with TRBJ2-3, with 8 bases matching TRBD2. This CDR3 is built from 15 residues. Losses at the gene ends were 3 bases for V and 6 bases for J; bases not matched to a gene: 8. Germline CDR1 is WSHSY and CDR2 is SAAADI. CDR3 nucleotide sequence: TGCGCCAGCAGTGATATTAGCGGGAAGGGCGATACGCAGTATTTT. This codes for CASSDISGKGDTQYF.

The chain employs TRBV6-5 and TRBJ2-7, with 9 nucleotides matching TRBD1. CDR1 is MNHEY and CDR2 is SVGAGI in the germline V gene. There are 14 residues in the CDR3. V shed 7 bases and J 6 bases; nucleotides not matched to a gene: 10. The chain's CDR3 is CASTTGTGQPEQYF. The CDR3 DNA reads TGTGCCAGCACCACAGGGACAGGGCAGCCCGAGCAGTACTTC.

The V and J genes are TRBV5-1 and TRBJ1-2; the D gene is possibly TRBD1 (6 bases). Germline-derived CDR1 and CDR2 are SGHRS and YFSETQ. This CDR3 is 16 amino acids long. Trimming removed 0 bases from V and 2 bases from J, with 14 bases in between. DNA for the CDR3: TGCGCCAGCAGCTTGGCCCCGGCAGGGGCGAACTATGGCTACACCTTC. As protein: CASSLAPAGANYGYTF.

A single count supports this clone. This CDR3 is CASSVRPAGGSPLHF. The CDR3 coding sequence is TGTGCCAGCAGCGTCCGACCCGCCGGGGGTTCACCCCTCCACTTT. The chain links TRBV9 to TRBJ1-6; perhaps TRBD1 as D (5 bases). V was shortened by 2 bases and J by 9 bases, with 15 bases between the two germline ends. This CDR3 comprises 15 residues. The germline gives CDR1 SGDLS, CDR2 YYNGEE.